The TCR beta chain under discussion was sequenced for a study of early T cells in non-severe SARS-CoV-2 infection. In TCRdb, the 5' RACE reads were re-called with MiXCR into one record per CDR3 protein. Here the sample spans more than 50,000 distinct CDR3 sequences, under 15% being singletons. V lost 5 bases and J 8 bases, leaving 12 bases between the germline ends. The CDR3 is 11 amino acids. Germline V gene sequence: CDR1 SQVTM, CDR2 ANQGSEA. The sequence derives from an adult who was a healthcare worker with PCR-confirmed SARS-CoV-2 infection or an uninfected control (not recorded which). The source material was whole blood, sampled at baseline. The chain is built from TRBV29-1 and TRBJ1-2; D gene uncertain. CDR3 coding DNA: TGCAGCGTTCCCCGCGCTAAGGGCTACACCTTC. It translates to CSVPRAKGYTF.